The text below deals with one TCR beta chain. Its antigen is not identified. This CDR3 contains 11 residues. Deletions cut 3 bases from V and 4 bases from J, with 3 bases between. Germline V gives CDR1 SGHTS, CDR2 YDEGEE. These data belong to a study of a mutant IDH1 vaccine in newly diagnosed glioma. The assay was immunoSEQ multiplex PCR, and TCRdb's table has in-frame clones only and misses some. The table records about 94,000 clones, around nine tenths of them present only once. Time point here: week 47, end of study. Vaccine doses each comprised 300 ug of mutant IDH1 20-mer peptide, with topical imiquimod.

The sequencing here drew on PBMCs, taken from a glioma patient whose treatment included an IDH1 peptide vaccine. This chain links TRBV5-8 with TRBJ2-3, with unresolved D. The source is a woman aged 45-65 years with glioma. The DNA for the CDR3 is TGTGCCAGCAGCTCGTCAGATACGCAGTATTTT. It specifies CASSSSDTQYF.